The rows below give T cell receptor beta chains drawn from one sample of a study of OX40 agonist ivuxolimab in advanced cancers. Using immunoSEQ multiplex PCR, the repertoire was profiled, and TCRdb retains in-frame clones only, with some absent. The table lists more than 50,000 clones, roughly nine tenths of them singletons. The material sequenced was CD4+ or CD8+ T cells sorted from blood, taken in a trial of the OX40 agonist ivuxolimab. The receptors here all came from an adult with an advanced solid tumor such as melanoma, head and neck, liver or kidney cancer. Each CDR3 is given with its conserved first and last residue. D genes are given only for firm matches. Expanded clones get a size class; other rows say once, few or many, or leave the size out.

j_gene,d_gene,abundance,v_gene,CDR3nt,CDR3aa
TRBJ2-3,TRBD2,NA,TRBV2,TGTGCCAGCAAGCGGACTAGAGGCACAGATACGCAGTATTTT,CASKRTRGTDTQYF
TRBJ2-7,TRBD1,NA,TRBV7-6,TGTGCCAGCAGCTTATCCCGGACAGGGCACTACGAGCAGTACTTC,CASSLSRTGHYEQYF
TRBJ2-7,TRBD1,once,TRBV4-1,TGCGCCAGCAGCCAAGTACAGGGGATCCACGAGCAGTACTTC,CASSQVQGIHEQYF
TRBJ2-7,TRBD2,NA,TRBV14,TGTGCCAGCAGCCCCCCTCTAGCGGGGGGGCCCCACTACGAGCAGTACTTC,CASSPPLAGGPHYEQYF
TRBJ1-1,TRBD1,once,TRBV27,TGTGCCAGCAGTCCCCTCCAGGGGGGCACTGAAGCTTTCTTT,CASSPLQGGTEAFF
TRBJ2-6,NA,NA,TRBV11-2,TGTGCCAGCAGCTTAGGGGGGCCCTCTCTCTCGGGGGCCAACGTCCTGACTTTC,CASSLGGPSLSGANVLTF
TRBJ2-7,TRBD2,NA,TRBV5-1,TGCGCCAGCAGCTTGGGTAGCGGGGGGGCCTCCTACGAGCAGTACTTC,CASSLGSGGASYEQYF
TRBJ2-7,NA,once,TRBV27,TGTGCCAGCAGTTGGGATGCCACCTACGAGCAGTACTTC,CASSWDATYEQYF
TRBJ2-1,TRBD2,NA,TRBV2,TGTGCCAGCAGCTCGGGACTAGCGGGGTCGAATGAGCAGTTCTTC,CASSSGLAGSNEQFF
TRBJ1-1,NA,NA,TRBV18,TGTGCCAGCTCACCCGGAGGACAGTACACTGAAGCTTTCTTT,CASSPGGQYTEAFF
TRBJ2-7,TRBD1,NA,TRBV5-1,TGCGCCAGCAGCTCGGGACAGCAGTACGAGCAGTACTTC,CASSSGQQYEQYF
TRBJ1-1,NA,NA,TRBV5-6,TGTGCCAGCAGCGACCACATTGAAGCTTTCTTT,CASSDHIEAFF
TRBJ1-5,NA,NA,TRBV6-6,TGTGCCAGCAGCCCACAGGGAAATCAGCCCCAGCATTTT,CASSPQGNQPQHF
TRBJ1-1,NA,NA,TRBV4-1,TGCGCCAGCAGCCCCGGACAGATGAACACTGAAGCTTTCTTT,CASSPGQMNTEAFF
TRBJ2-7,NA,NA,TRBV27,TGTGCCAGCAGTTTAAGGGGGACCTCCTACGAGCAGTACTTC,CASSLRGTSYEQYF
TRBJ2-1,TRBD2,NA,TRBV13,TGTGCCAGCAGGCCCGGGACTAGCGGGAATGAGCAGTTCTTC,CASRPGTSGNEQFF
TRBJ2-7,TRBD1,NA,TRBV11-2,TGTGCCAGCAGCTTAGCGACAGGGACGTTCACCTGGCAGTACTTC,CASSLATGTFTWQYF
TRBJ2-1,NA,NA,TRBV29-1,TGCAGCGTTGTTCGGGCCCCCTACAATGAGCAGTTCTTC,CSVVRAPYNEQFF
TRBJ1-5,TRBD1,NA,TRBV6-1,TGTGCCAGCAGTGAATTAGATGACAGGGTATTGCATCAGCCCCAGCATTTT,CASSELDDRVLHQPQHF
TRBJ2-5,NA,NA,TRBV13,TGTGCCAGCAGCTCAGGGAGAGAGACCCAGTACTTC,CASSSGRETQYF
TRBJ2-1,TRBD1,NA,TRBV10-3,TGTGCCATCAGTGAGTCGCCCACAGGGGGTCTGTACAATGAGCAGTTCTTC,CAISESPTGGLYNEQFF
TRBJ2-4,NA,NA,TRBV11-2,TGTGCCAGCAGCGGGCTTACCGAACAGGACATTCAGTACTTC,CASSGLTEQDIQYF
TRBJ2-7,TRBD2,NA,TRBV5-1,TGCGCCAGCAGCTCCCCGGGACTACACAACGAGCAGTACTTC,CASSSPGLHNEQYF
TRBJ2-5,NA,NA,TRBV4-2,TGTGCCAGCAGCCAGGGTGGTTGGGGAGAGACCCAGTACTTC,CASSQGGWGETQYF
TRBJ2-7,NA,few,TRBV6-1,TGTGCCAGCAGTGAAGCGCGAGGGTATACCTACGAGCAGTACTTC,CASSEARGYTYEQYF
TRBJ2-3,NA,NA,TRBV9,TGTGCCAGCAGCGAGGGTCGGACCCGGACCCGCACAGATACGCAGTATTTT,CASSEGRTRTRTDTQYF
TRBJ2-1,TRBD2,NA,TRBV10-3,TGTGCCATCAGTCCGGGACTACCAAGCGGGCAGTTCTTC,CAISPGLPSGQFF
TRBJ2-7,NA,NA,TRBV11-2,TGTGCCAGCAGCTTAGATGCCCAGAAATCCTACGAGCAGTACTTC,CASSLDAQKSYEQYF
TRBJ2-1,TRBD2,NA,TRBV9,TGTGCCAGCACGCCCTCTAGCGGGGGAAATGAGCAGTTCTTC,CASTPSSGGNEQFF
TRBJ2-1,NA,NA,TRBV5-6,TGTGCCAGCAGCTTGGGGGGCGGGACGGGATGGGAGCAGTTCTTC,CASSLGGGTGWEQFF
TRBJ2-1,NA,NA,TRBV29-1,TGCAGCGTTGAAGCGGGTCTCCAGTTCTTC,CSVEAGLQFF
TRBJ2-2,NA,once,TRBV4-1,TGCGCCAGCGGAACCGGGACCCATGGCGGGGAGCTGTTTTTT,CASGTGTHGGELFF
TRBJ1-5,NA,NA,TRBV5-6,TGTGCCAGCAGCTTGAAGGGCGGCCAGCCCCAGCATTTT,CASSLKGGQPQHF
TRBJ2-5,TRBD2,NA,TRBV6-6,TGTGCCAGCAGTTTTGCGGGGGGGATACAAGAGACCCAGTACTTC,CASSFAGGIQETQYF
TRBJ1-5,TRBD1,NA,TRBV5-8,TGTGCCAGCAGCGTACCCCGGGACAGATATAGCAATCAGCCCCAGCATTTT,CASSVPRDRYSNQPQHF
TRBJ2-5,TRBD2,NA,TRBV18,TGTGCCAGCTCAGACGGACTAGCGGGGTACCAAGAGACCCAGTACTTC,CASSDGLAGYQETQYF
TRBJ2-1,NA,once,TRBV5-1,TGCGCCAGCAGCTTGGGGCAGATCAATGAGCAGTTCTTC,CASSLGQINEQFF
TRBJ2-7,NA,NA,TRBV19,TGTGCCAGTCAGGACACGGGCCGTTACGAGCAGTACTTC,CASQDTGRYEQYF
TRBJ2-7,NA,NA,TRBV6-1,TGTGCCAGCAGTACAACCGGGACACCCTACGAGCAGTACTTC,CASSTTGTPYEQYF
TRBJ2-2,TRBD2,once,TRBV5-5,TGTGCCAGCAGCCTAGGACTAGGCGCCGGGGAGCTGTTTTTT,CASSLGLGAGELFF
TRBJ2-7,NA,NA,TRBV11-2,TGTGCCAGCAGCTTCGGCTCCTACGAGCAGTACTTC,CASSFGSYEQYF
TRBJ2-7,TRBD1,NA,TRBV7-7,TGTGCCAGCAGCTTAGTTCCGGGACAGGGGTACGAGCAGTACTTC,CASSLVPGQGYEQYF
TRBJ2-7,NA,NA,TRBV5-6,TGTGCCAGCAGCCTCGGGACGATTGAGCAGTACTTC,CASSLGTIEQYF
TRBJ1-2,NA,NA,TRBV7-9,TGTGCCAGCAGCTATCAGGTACCGGGGGACTATGGCTACACCTTC,CASSYQVPGDYGYTF
TRBJ1-4,NA,NA,TRBV27,TGTGCCAGCAGTTTAGGGGCAGGGCGGGTAAAACTGTTTTTT,CASSLGAGRVKLFF
TRBJ2-7,NA,NA,TRBV5-4,TGTGCCAGCAGCTTGGGGGGATTCTACGAGCAGTACTTC,CASSLGGFYEQYF
TRBJ2-1,NA,NA,TRBV27,TGTGCCAGCAGTTTTCGGGGGCCAAGCTATAATGAGCAGTTCTTC,CASSFRGPSYNEQFF
TRBJ1-1,NA,once,TRBV19,TGTGCCAGTAGGCGAGGTGACACTGAAGCTTTCTTT,CASRRGDTEAFF
TRBJ1-1,NA,few,TRBV4-1,TGCGCCAGCAGCCACGGGATCACTGAAGCTTTCTTT,CASSHGITEAFF
TRBJ1-4,TRBD1,NA,TRBV4-1,TGCGCCAGCAGCACCCGACAGGGGGCGAGTGAAAAACTGTTTTTT,CASSTRQGASEKLFF
TRBJ1-1,NA,NA,TRBV15,TGTGCCACCAGCAGATACAGTGAGCTGCGGGCTTTCTTT,CATSRYSELRAFF
TRBJ1-2,NA,NA,TRBV4-1,TGCGCCAGCAGCCAAGCCTTAGGGCTCGGCTACACCTTC,CASSQALGLGYTF
TRBJ2-5,NA,NA,TRBV4-1,TGCGCCAGCAGCCAAAGACAGGGAGGAGAGACCCAGTACTTC,CASSQRQGGETQYF